The clone carrying this T cell receptor (beta chain) turned up a few times. Extraction of RNA preceded its reverse transcription into cDNA, which served as the sequencing template. Using immunoSEQ multiplex PCR, the repertoire was profiled, and TCRdb retains in-frame clones only, with some absent. The sample consists of approximately 65,000 clones, 40% to 50% of them appearing once. Both peripheral blood and punch biopsies of lesional scalp skin were obtained from patients who had alopecia areata. Using a FACSAria, the CD4+ and CD8+ T cells were sorted from the PBMCs. This entry belongs to a study of CD8+ T cells in alopecia areata. The CDR3 spans 20 residues. Germline V gene sequence: CDR1 MGHRA, CDR2 YSYEKL. The trim removed 0 bases at V and 1 base at J, leaving 9 bases unmatched.

This receptor was obtained from a human donor with alopecia areata. The sequenced sample was CD8+ T cells sorted from blood, obtained at week 0. V and J are TRBV4-1 and TRBJ2-6, with 10 bases matching TRBD1. CDR3 region: CASSQDLWDRGSSGANVLTF. The CDR3 DNA is TGCGCCAGCAGCCAAGATCTCTGGGACAGGGGATCGTCTGGGGCCAACGTCCTGACTTTC.